The rows below give T cell receptor beta chains drawn from one sample of a study of OX40 agonist ivuxolimab in advanced cancers. Clones were read by immunoSEQ multiplex PCR, and TCRdb kept only the in-frame ones, dropping some. This sample yields 50,000 to 70,000 clones, of which roughly nine tenths are seen a single time; roughly an eighth belongs to the top ten. The input for sequencing was CD4+ or CD8+ T cells sorted from blood, taken in a trial of the OX40 agonist ivuxolimab. The receptors here all came from an adult with an advanced solid tumor such as melanoma, head and neck, liver or kidney cancer. Each CDR3 is given with its conserved first and last residue. D genes are given only for firm matches. Size tells how often a clone was seen (once, few, many) or the class of an expanded clone, and some rows leave it out.

D | J | V | size | DNA | CDR3
. | TRBJ2-3 | TRBV7-9 | . | TGTGCCAGCAGCACGGGGACCGAAGATACGCAGTATTTT | CASSTGTEDTQYF
. | TRBJ2-7 | TRBV28 | . | TGTGCCAGCAGTGCTGGGACACTTTGGGACGAGCAGTACTTC | CASSAGTLWDEQYF
. | TRBJ1-2 | TRBV6-1 | . | TGTGCCAGCAGTGAAGGGCCCTCTAACTATGGCTACACCTTC | CASSEGPSNYGYTF
TRBD1 | TRBJ1-2 | TRBV2 | . | TGTGCCAGCAGTGGTAGACAGGGGGCCAGTGGCTACACCTTC | CASSGRQGASGYTF
. | TRBJ1-5 | TRBV5-1 | . | TGCGCCAGCAGCTTGGGGACAGATAGCAATCAGCCCCAGCATTTT | CASSLGTDSNQPQHF
. | TRBJ2-3 | TRBV2 | once | TGTGCCAGCAGGCCGGGACGGACTTCGATGGATACGCAGTATTTT | CASRPGRTSMDTQYF
. | TRBJ2-3 | TRBV9 | . | TGTGCCAGCAGCCCCTCGAAGGACACAGATACGCAGTATTTT | CASSPSKDTDTQYF
TRBD2 | TRBJ2-7 | TRBV27 | once | TGTGCCAGCAGTTTATCGAGGACTAGCGGGATTGACGAGCAGTACTTC | CASSLSRTSGIDEQYF
. | TRBJ2-7 | TRBV19 | . | TGTGCCACCAGTACCCCCCGTCAGGGAACCTACGAGCAGTACTTC | CATSTPRQGTYEQYF
. | TRBJ1-2 | TRBV18 | . | TGTGCCAGCTCCCTGGACGGCTCACCTGGCTACACCTTC | CASSLDGSPGYTF
TRBD2 | TRBJ2-7 | TRBV11-2 | . | TGTGCCAGCAGCTTAGAGGGGACTAGCGGCTACGAGCAGTACTTC | CASSLEGTSGYEQYF
TRBD2 | TRBJ2-5 | TRBV28 | . | TGTGCCAGCAGTTTAGGTCTAGCGGGGGCTAGCGGGACCCAGTACTTC | CASSLGLAGASGTQYF
. | TRBJ2-7 | TRBV11-2 | . | TGTGCCAGCAGCCGTGATTGGAGGGGGACCTCCTACGAGCAGTACTTC | CASSRDWRGTSYEQYF
. | TRBJ1-1 | TRBV19 | . | TGTGCCAGTAGTTACGGGGCGGAGAACACTGAAGCTTTCTTT | CASSYGAENTEAFF
. | TRBJ2-2 | TRBV5-4 | . | TGTGCCAGCAGCTCAGCGGGACAGAGGACCGGGGAGCTGTTTTTT | CASSSAGQRTGELFF
. | TRBJ2-7 | TRBV5-1 | . | TGCGCCAGCAGCTATCCCGGGACCACTGTGGACGAGCAGTACTTC | CASSYPGTTVDEQYF
. | TRBJ2-7 | TRBV9 | . | TGTGCCAGCAGCCCTGGCCCCTACGAGCAGTACTTC | CASSPGPYEQYF
. | TRBJ2-2 | TRBV28 | . | TGTGCCATTTACTCCACCGGGGAGCTGTTTTTT | CAIYSTGELFF
. | TRBJ2-7 | TRBV5-4 | . | TGTGCCAGCAGCTTCGGGGGCGGCTACGAGCAGTACTTC | CASSFGGGYEQYF
TRBD2 | TRBJ2-1 | TRBV15 | . | TGTGCCACCGCCGGCGGGAGGACCGAGTTACATGAGCAGTTCTTC | CATAGGRTELHEQFF
. | TRBJ2-1 | TRBV19 | . | TGTGCCAGTAACATACAGGGATGGGATGAGCAGTTCTTC | CASNIQGWDEQFF
TRBD1 | TRBJ1-2 | TRBV5-5 | . | TGTGCCAGCAGCTTACAGGGGGAGGTCCGCTACACCTTC | CASSLQGEVRYTF
. | TRBJ1-1 | TRBV4-1 | . | TGCGCCAGCAGCCAAGTATCCGGGTGGACTGAAGCTTTCTTT | CASSQVSGWTEAFF
TRBD2 | TRBJ2-1 | TRBV29-1 | . | TGCAGCGTTGAAACCGGGACTAGCGGGAGGGACAATGAGCAGTTCTTC | CSVETGTSGRDNEQFF
. | TRBJ1-1 | TRBV19 | . | TGTGCCACCTCCTCAGGGGACTACACTGAAGCTTTCTTT | CATSSGDYTEAFF
. | TRBJ2-1 | TRBV5-6 | . | TGTGCCAGCAGCTCTTCAGGGGGGAGAAGCTCCTACAATGAGCAGTTCTTC | CASSSSGGRSSYNEQFF
. | TRBJ2-7 | TRBV7-3 | . | TGTGCCAGCAGCTACGGGTCCGGGCTCGAGCAGTACTTC | CASSYGSGLEQYF
. | TRBJ2-1 | TRBV27 | . | TGTGCCAGCAGTTTTGGGTACAATGAGCAGTTCTTC | CASSFGYNEQFF
. | TRBJ2-5 | TRBV27 | . | TGTGCCAGCAGTTTATCCGGGTTCGGGGAGACCCAGTACTTC | CASSLSGFGETQYF
TRBD1 | TRBJ2-3 | TRBV6-1 | . | TGTGCCAGCATCGGGACAGGGAGAACCCCAGATACGCAGTATTTT | CASIGTGRTPDTQYF
TRBD1 | TRBJ2-7 | TRBV7-9 | . | TGTGCCAGCAGCTCGCCGGGACAGGGCTCCTACGAGCAGTACTTC | CASSSPGQGSYEQYF
. | TRBJ2-3 | TRBV18 | few | TGTGCCAGCTCACCAGCAGGGGGCACAGATACGCAGTATTTT | CASSPAGGTDTQYF
TRBD1 | TRBJ1-4 | TRBV5-4 | . | TGTGCCAGCAGCTTGACGGGACAGGGTAGTGAAAAACTGTTTTTT | CASSLTGQGSEKLFF
TRBD1 | TRBJ1-1 | TRBV19 | . | TGTGCCAGTAGTATCTCACTCGACAGGGGCACTGAAGCTTTCTTT | CASSISLDRGTEAFF
TRBD2 | TRBJ2-3 | TRBV7-6 | . | TGTGCCAGCAGCTATAGACTAGCGGGAACAGATACGCAGTATTTT | CASSYRLAGTDTQYF
TRBD1 | TRBJ1-2 | TRBV10-3 | . | TGTGCCACCATTGGACAGGGGGTCACTGGCTACACCTTC | CATIGQGVTGYTF
TRBD1 | TRBJ2-1 | TRBV29-1 | . | TGCAGCGTTGTAGGGGGCCCCTACAATGAGCAGTTCTTC | CSVVGGPYNEQFF
TRBD1 | TRBJ2-5 | TRBV5-6 | once | TGTGCCAGCAGCTCCACAGGGGGCAGGGAGACCCAGTACTTC | CASSSTGGRETQYF
TRBD2 | TRBJ2-1 | TRBV4-2 | once | TGTGCCAGCAGCCCTGCGGGAGGGTCGTACAATGAGCAGTTCTTC | CASSPAGGSYNEQFF
. | TRBJ1-1 | TRBV6-1 | once | TGTGCCAGCAGTGAATACGACAGGAACACTGAAGCTTTCTTT | CASSEYDRNTEAFF
. | TRBJ2-5 | TRBV10-1 | . | TGCGCCAGCAGCGCTGGACAGGGAGGGGAGACCCAGTACTTC | CASSAGQGGETQYF
TRBD1 | TRBJ1-1 | TRBV5-4 | . | TGTGCCAGCAGCACCACAGGGGAAACTGAAGCTTTCTTT | CASSTTGETEAFF
. | TRBJ2-7 | TRBV6-5 | . | TGTGCCAGCAGTTACGGTCTGGGGGCCTACGAGCAGTACTTC | CASSYGLGAYEQYF
. | TRBJ1-2 | TRBV28 | . | TGTGCCAGCAGTTTTAGGGGGTCAGGATACTATGGCTACACCTTC | CASSFRGSGYYGYTF
TRBD1 | TRBJ1-2 | TRBV27 | . | TGTGCCAGCCACGGAGGGACAGGGGATGGCTACACCTTC | CASHGGTGDGYTF
. | TRBJ2-2 | TRBV7-9 | . | TGTGCCAGCAGCTTAATGGGCGGGATTAACACCGGGGAGCTGTTTTTT | CASSLMGGINTGELFF
TRBD1 | TRBJ1-1 | TRBV10-1 | . | TGCGCCAGCAGCACGACAGGGGCCGCTGAAGCTTTCTTT | CASSTTGAAEAFF
. | TRBJ2-2 | TRBV7-6 | once | TGTGCCAGCAGCTTAGCTCCAGGGTACACCGGGGAGCTGTTTTTT | CASSLAPGYTGELFF
TRBD1 | TRBJ1-1 | TRBV6-5 | . | TGTGCCAGCAGCCACAGACAGGGATCCCCTCCTGAAGCTTTCTTT | CASSHRQGSPPEAFF
. | TRBJ1-2 | TRBV12-2 | . | TGTGCAAGTCGCTCCAGGGGGCGCGGCTATGGCTACACCTTC | CASRSRGRGYGYTF
TRBD1 | TRBJ2-7 | TRBV7-9 | few | TGTGCCAGCAGGGAGGGACAGGGCTACGAGCAGTACTTC | CASREGQGYEQYF
. | TRBJ2-7 | TRBV27 | . | TGTGCCAGCAGTTCTTGGCAGCGGGAGCAGTACTTC | CASSSWQREQYF